The 24 T cell receptor beta chains below were found in one sample sequenced in a study of T cell responses to AZD1222 COVID-19 vaccine. Clones were read by immunoSEQ multiplex PCR, and TCRdb kept only the in-frame ones, dropping some. The data contain roughly 140,000 clones, 90% of them singletons. The specimen comprised peripheral blood, sampled on day 0 of AZD1222 vaccination. These receptors originate from an adult in good health.

V usage is TRBV9 and J usage is TRBJ1-1; D may be TRBD1 (6 bases). The CDR3 is 16 amino acids. Germline loops: CDR1 SGDLS, CDR2 YYNGEE. V was cut by 3 bases and J by 1 base, with 16 bases left in between. The CDR3 spells CASSAHGGLANTEAFF. The CDR3 DNA is TGTGCCAGCAGCGCCCATGGGGGGCTCGCGAACACTGAAGCTTTCTTT.

V usage is TRBV16 and J usage is TRBJ1-5, with D maybe TRBD1 (5 bases). Germline loops: CDR1 KGHSY, CDR2 FQNENV. This CDR3 spans 16 amino acids. The V end lost 3 bases, the J end lost 5 bases, and 17 bases lay between the germline ends. The CDR3 bases are TGTGCCAGCAGCCAGGAGCGTAGGGGAAGGGATCAGCCCCAGCATTTT. Amino acids: CASSQERRGRDQPQHF. Full variable domain (remainder filled in from reference TRBV16 and TRBJ1-5): GEEVAQTPKHLVRGEGQKAKLYCAPIKGHSYVFWYQQVLKNEFKFLISFQNENVFDETGMPKERFSAKCLPNSPCSLEIQATKLEDSAVYFCASSQERRGRDQPQHFGDGTRLSIL.

The rearrangement links TRBV2 to TRBJ2-5; D is perhaps TRBD2 (5 bases). Trimming took 4 bases from V and 6 from J, leaving 12 bases between them. This CDR3 contains 13 residues. Germline assignment: CDR1 SNHLY and CDR2 FYNNEI. CDR3 nucleotides: TGTGCCAGCAGTGGGGAGAAGGTCCAGACCCAGTACTTC. Translation gives CASSGEKVQTQYF.

The genes are TRBV4-2 and TRBJ2-1; maybe TRBD1 (5 bases). V dropped 1 base and J dropped 3 bases, with 16 bases sitting between them. Germline V gives CDR1 LGHNA, CDR2 YNFKEQ. The CDR3 has 17 residues. CDR3 sequence reads: CASSQVFRESLYNEQFF. Written as DNA, the CDR3 is TGTGCCAGCAGCCAAGTATTCAGGGAATCCCTCTACAATGAGCAGTTCTTC.

The rearrangement links TRBV5-5 to TRBJ2-7; D gene unclear. The CDR3 covers 13 residues. The V gene's germline CDR1 is SGHKS and CDR2 YYEKEE (reference sequence). V lost 1 base, J lost 1 base, and 6 bases lay in between. CDR3 in amino acids: CASSLTQSYEQYF. The CDR3, as DNA: TGTGCCAGCAGCTTGACCCAGTCCTACGAGCAGTACTTC.

The J gene is TRBJ2-1, the V gene TRBV29-1, with 9 bases aligning to TRBD1. CDR3 length: 14 amino acids. Per germline, CDR1 SQVTM and CDR2 ANQGSEA. Germline trimming cut 4 bases from V and 8 bases from J; bases unmatched to any gene: 9. CDR3 bases: TGCAGCGTTGGCGGGGGACAGGGAAGTGATGAGCAGTTCTTC. Its protein is CSVGGGQGSDEQFF.

In its sample, this clone was seen once. The V gene is TRBV7-9, the J gene TRBJ2-1; 11 positions agree with TRBD2. The germline CDR1 and CDR2 sequences are SEHNR and FQNEAQ (reference sequence). Trimming removed 4 bases from V and 4 bases from J; junction bases left unmatched: 15. CDR3 length equals 19 residues. This chain's CDR3 is CASSSRTSGPPFRYNEQFF. CDR3 nucleotide sequence: TGTGCCAGCAGCTCCCGGACTAGCGGGCCACCCTTCCGATACAATGAGCAGTTCTTC.

The chain has TRBV27 and TRBJ1-2, with D perhaps matching TRBD1 (5 bases). Trimming left V 0 bases short and J 2 bases short, with 13 bases between. CDR3 size: 16 residues. Germline CDR1 is MNHEY and CDR2 is SMNVEV (reference sequence). The CDR3 nucleotides read TGTGCCAGCAGTTTATCGGGGGTGGGTCCGAACTATGGCTACACCTTC. Translated, it gives CASSLSGVGPNYGYTF.

The chain couples TRBV5-6 to TRBJ1-6; no definite D call. Germline V lookup: CDR1 SGHDT, CDR2 YYEEEE. The CDR3 spans 14 residues. V was pared by 0 bases and J by 6 bases, with 7 bases between. The CDR3 coding sequence is TGTGCCAGCAGCTTGGCCGGGGTTAATTCACCCCTCCACTTT. Translation gives CASSLAGVNSPLHF.

The chain recombines TRBV6-8 with TRBJ2-3, with no clear D. The length of the CDR3 is 12 residues. V was pared by 6 bases and J by 3 bases, with 7 bases between. CDR1 MNHGY and CDR2 SAAAGT come from the germline V gene. The CDR3 DNA is TGTGCCAGCAGGTTAGGGACAGATACGCAGTATTTT. It encodes CASRLGTDTQYF.

The chain is built from TRBV2 and TRBJ1-2, with 7 bases lining up with TRBD1. V shed 0 bases and J 0 bases; nucleotides not matched to a gene: 4. The CDR3 has 16 amino acids. Looked up from germline, CDR1 is SNHLY and CDR2 is FYNNEI. The CDR3 DNA is TGTGCCAGCAGTGAAGCAGGGGACAGACCTAACTATGGCTACACCTTC. Translated, it gives CASSEAGDRPNYGYTF.

The chain uses TRBV10-3 and TRBJ1-5, with D uncertain. Trimming took off 3 bases at V and 0 bases at J, with 6 bases between the two ends. Germline lookup yields CDR1 ENHRY and CDR2 SYGVKD. The CDR3 loop spans 14 amino acids. The CDR3 DNA sequence: TGTGCCATCAGTGAATTTAATAGCAATCAGCCCCAGCATTTT. This codes for CAISEFNSNQPQHF.

This chain links TRBV27 with TRBJ2-7, with TRBD2 as a possible D gene (5 bases). V lost 3 bases to trimming and J lost 4 bases, with 13 bases between them. The CDR3 has 14 amino acids. In germline, CDR1 is MNHEY, CDR2 SMNVEV (reference sequence). CDR3 region: CASSFSGVSYEQYF. CDR3 DNA sequence: TGTGCCAGCAGTTTTTCCGGGGTATCGTACGAGCAGTACTTC.

The chain combines TRBV2 with TRBJ1-2; 7 nucleotides line up with TRBD1. The CDR3 is made up of 14 amino acids. V dropped 3 bases and J dropped 8; count of bases not matched to a gene: 9. Per the germline V gene, CDR1 is SNHLY and CDR2 is FYNNEI. The CDR3 loop reads CASSDYDREGGYTF. CDR3 nucleotide sequence: TGTGCCAGCAGTGATTATGACAGGGAAGGGGGCTACACCTTC.

V is TRBV19 and J is TRBJ1-2; D might be TRBD1 (5 bases). The CDR3 consists of 13 residues. The germline V gene has CDR1 LNHDA and CDR2 SQIVND (reference sequence). V lost 3 bases and J 8 bases, leaving 13 bases between the germline ends. CDR3 nucleotide sequence: TGTGCCAGTAGTATTGTTGCTGGGGCCGGCTACACCTTC. It is translated as CASSIVAGAGYTF.

The V gene is TRBV10-3, the J gene TRBJ1-2; D may be TRBD1 (6 bases). Germline V gene lookup returns CDR1 ENHRY and CDR2 SYGVKD. CDR3 length: 14 residues. The germline V and J ends were trimmed by 3 bases and 4 bases, with 12 bases remaining between them. The CDR3 DNA follows: TGTGCCATCAGTGAAGCCGGACAGTCCTATGGCTACACCTTC. Translating gives CAISEAGQSYGYTF.

The chain has TRBV5-6 and TRBJ1-1; D call uncertain. The CDR3 sequence is 15 residues long. The V gene's germline CDR1 is SGHDT and CDR2 YYEEEE. V lost 4 bases, J lost 1 base, and 14 bases lay in between. The CDR3 sequence: CASSHWRDSNTEAFF. DNA of the CDR3: TGTGCCAGCAGCCATTGGCGGGATTCGAACACTGAAGCTTTCTTT. Combining the CDR3 with reference TRBV5-6 and TRBJ1-1 gives the whole variable domain DAGVTQSPTHLIKTRGQQVTLRCSPKSGHDTVSWYQQALGQGPQFIFQYYEEEERQRGNFPDRFSGHQFPNYSSELNVNALLLGDSALYLCASSHWRDSNTEAFFGQGTRLTVV.

V usage is TRBV5-1 and J usage is TRBJ2-6; 9 nucleotides line up with TRBD1. J gave up 4 bases and V 3 bases, and 8 bases lay outside the gene matches. CDR1 and CDR2 (germline): SGHRS, YFSETQ. This CDR3 region has 17 residues. CDR3 DNA: TGCGCCAGCAGCTCACAGGGGGCAGCGAACGGGGCCAACGTCCTGACTTTC. Its translation is CASSSQGAANGANVLTF.

The gene calls are TRBV4-3 and TRBJ1-6; TRBD1 aligns across 7 bases. The CDR3 covers 15 residues. In germline, CDR1 is LGHNA, CDR2 YSLEER. The trim removed 3 bases at V and 3 bases at J, leaving 2 bases unmatched. This CDR3 reads CASSQGQLYNSPLHF. In nucleotides, the CDR3 is TGCGCCAGCAGCCAGGGACAGCTCTATAATTCACCCCTCCACTTT.

This clone was seen more than once but under ten times. The rearrangement joins TRBV6-2 or TRBV6-3 to TRBJ2-7, with D possibly being TRBD1 or TRBD2 (5 bases each). The ends were cut back, 4 bases at V and 0 bases at J, with 10 bases in the middle. The CDR3 has 14 amino acids. Germline V CDR1 and CDR2: MNHEY, SVGEGT. CDR3 sequence reads: CASSWDGFSYEQYF. The CDR3 region has the DNA TGTGCCAGCAGTTGGGACGGTTTCTCCTACGAGCAGTACTTC.

This rearrangement joins TRBV4-2 to TRBJ2-7; no firm D call. Germline V gene data show CDR1 as LGHNA and CDR2 as YNFKEQ. V lost 0 bases to trimming and J lost 3 bases, with 9 bases between them. The CDR3 has 14 residues. In DNA, the CDR3 is TGTGCCAGCAGCCAAGATTGGCAGGACTACGAGCAGTACTTC. Residues: CASSQDWQDYEQYF.

V usage is TRBV16 and J usage is TRBJ1-1, with D tentatively TRBD1 (6 bases). Trimming shortened V by 1 base and J by 5 bases, and 11 bases separated the two germline ends. In germline, CDR1 is KGHSY, CDR2 FQNENV. This CDR3 spans 14 amino acids. CDR3 nucleotides: TGTGCCAGCAGCCAATTACAGGGCGGGACTGAAGCTTTCTTT. Translating it yields CASSQLQGGTEAFF.

The V and J genes are TRBV28 and TRBJ2-6, with TRBD2 as a possible D gene (5 bases). This CDR3 region has 14 residues. Germline CDR1 is MDHEN and CDR2 is SYDVKM. V lost 7 bases, J lost 1 base, and 8 bases lay in between. Here the CDR3 DNA reads TGTGCCAGCAATTCGGGGTCTGGGGCCAACGTCCTGACTTTC. Translated, it gives CASNSGSGANVLTF.

V gene TRBV7-2 combines with J gene TRBJ1-2, with TRBD1 as a possible D gene (5 bases). Trimming removed 1 base at V and 3 bases at J, with 12 bases between. The CDR3 covers 15 residues. The germline V gene has CDR1 SGHTA and CDR2 FQGNSA. The CDR3 region is CASSLGQAGDYGYTF. The CDR3 DNA reads as TGTGCCAGCAGCTTAGGGCAGGCGGGGGACTATGGCTACACCTTC.